The 27 T cell receptor beta chains given below trace back to one sample, sequenced in a study of T cells in Graves' hyperthyroidism and ophthalmopathy. The investigators amplified TCR beta CDR3 regions from RNA transcripts. The TCR CDR3 was amplified in a first-round RT-PCR using the HTBI primer set. TCRdb used MiXCR to reprocess the multiplex PCR reads, holding one entry per CDR3 protein. This table has around 520,000 distinct CDR3 sequences, 13% to 15% appearing once. Sequenced: blood. The receptor source for this set is a woman aged 18-30 years with Graves' hyperthyroidism.

There are many counts of this clonotype. The chain carries TRBV6-1 and TRBJ1-5; 8 bases line up with TRBD1. V lost 5 bases to trimming and J lost 0 bases; unmatched junction nucleotides: 3. The CDR3 covers 15 residues. CDR1 is MNHNS and CDR2 is SASEGT in the germline V gene. CDR3: CASSRTGYSNQPQHF. The CDR3 DNA sequence: TGTGCCAGCAGTCGGACAGGGTATAGCAATCAGCCCCAGCATTTT.

This chain joins TRBV11-3 and TRBJ2-7; D uncertain. The CDR3 has 14 residues. The V and J ends lost 6 bases and 6 bases respectively, with 18 bases between them. CDR1 and CDR2 (germline): SGHNT, YENEEA. The CDR3 coding sequence is TGTGCCAGCAGTTTTGGGGTGTCCCCCTCCGAGCAGTACTTC. Translated, it gives CASSFGVSPSEQYF.

V usage is TRBV5-6 and J usage is TRBJ2-1; 10 bases align to TRBD2. This CDR3 has 16 amino acids. The V and J ends lost 4 bases and 4 bases, in that order; junction bases with no gene match: 8. Per the germline V gene, CDR1 is SGHDT and CDR2 is YYEEEE. CDR3 loop: CASSGSGRTAYNEQFF. CDR3 DNA sequence: TGTGCCAGCAGCGGTAGCGGGAGGACGGCGTACAATGAGCAGTTCTTC. Using reference TRBV5-6 and TRBJ2-1 for the parts outside the CDR3, the full variable domain is DAGVTQSPTHLIKTRGQQVTLRCSPKSGHDTVSWYQQALGQGPQFIFQYYEEEERQRGNFPDRFSGHQFPNYSSELNVNALLLGDSALYLCASSGSGRTAYNEQFFGPGTRLTVL.

The chain recombines TRBV30 with TRBJ2-1, with a tentative D call TRBD2 (8 bases). The CDR3 contains 14 residues. Germline V gene sequence: CDR1 GTSNPN, CDR2 SVGIG (reference sequence). CDR3 sequence reads: CALTGSGRRNEQFF. In DNA form, the CDR3 reads TGTGCATTGACAGGGAGCGGGAGAAGGAATGAGCAGTTCTTC.

This chain's CDR3 is CASSLARELGQPQHF. Here the CDR3 DNA reads TGTGCCAGCAGCTTGGCCAGGGAGTTGGGCCAGCCCCAGCATTTT. The rearrangement links TRBV5-6 to TRBJ1-5; TRBD1 is a possible D gene (5 bases). Germline assignment: CDR1 SGHDT and CDR2 YYEEEE. This CDR3 spans 15 amino acids. Trimming left V 0 bases short and J 7 bases short, with 14 bases between. The full variable domain, in which reference TRBV5-6 and TRBJ1-5 provide the parts outside the CDR3, is DAGVTQSPTHLIKTRGQQVTLRCSPKSGHDTVSWYQQALGQGPQFIFQYYEEEERQRGNFPDRFSGHQFPNYSSELNVNALLLGDSALYLCASSLARELGQPQHFGDGTRLSIL.

V is TRBV7-6 and J is TRBJ1-1; maybe TRBD1 (5 bases). This CDR3 is 14 amino acids long. Germline CDR1 and CDR2: SGHVS and FNYEAQ. Trimming left V 5 bases short and J 4 bases short, with 14 bases between. DNA of the CDR3: TGTGCCAGCAGCCCTTCCTACCAGGGCACTGAAGCTTTCTTT. This gives the protein CASSPSYQGTEAFF. Full variable domain (missing parts from reference TRBV7-6 and TRBJ1-1): GAGVSQSPRYKVTKRGQDVALRCDPISGHVSLYWYRQALGQGPEFLTYFNYEAQQDKSGLPNDRFSAERPEGSISTLTIQRTEQRDSAMYRCASSPSYQGTEAFFGQGTRLTVV.

This clonotype was detected ten times or more. The V gene is TRBV20-1, the J gene TRBJ1-2, with no clear D. The CDR3 totals 14 residues. Trimming shortened V by 4 bases and J by 2 bases, and 14 bases separated the two germline ends. Germline V lookup: CDR1 DFQATT, CDR2 SNEGSKA (reference sequence). CDR3 in DNA: TGCAGTGCTATTGATCGCCGGGGAAACTATGGCTACACCTTC. Encoded protein: CSAIDRRGNYGYTF.

The sample holds many counts of this clonotype. The CDR3 coding sequence is TGTGCCAGCAGTTACTTACCGGGACAGCGGGGCAAGTTGGATGGCTACACCTTC. The encoded protein is CASSYLPGQRGKLDGYTF. The chain carries TRBV6-5 and TRBJ1-2; 7 bases match TRBD1. The CDR3 is 18 residues long. Germline CDR1 reads MNHEY; CDR2 reads SVGAGI. After removal of 1 base from V and 6 bases from J, the junction contained 17 bases not matched to a gene.

This clonotype occurred many times. The chain carries TRBV24-1 and TRBJ2-5; TRBD1 is a possible D gene (5 bases). Germline V gene sequence: CDR1 KGHDR, CDR2 SFDVKD. The CDR3 has 17 residues. Trimming stripped 0 bases from V and 2 bases from J, with 15 bases between. CDR3 protein: CATSDLHSVTAQETQYF. CDR3 nucleotides: TGTGCCACCAGTGATTTGCATAGTGTGACAGCTCAAGAGACCCAGTACTTC.

This clonotype was observed at least ten times. J is TRBJ1-1 and V is TRBV11-1; the D is unclear. V shed 1 base and J shed 10 bases, with 7 bases lying between them. From germline, CDR1 is SGHAT and CDR2 FQDESV (reference sequence). CDR3 length equals 11 residues. The CDR3 DNA reads TGTGCCAGCAGCTTAGATGGAGCAGCTTTCTTT. It yields the protein CASSLDGAAFF.

This clonotype has just a few counts. This rearrangement joins TRBV19 to TRBJ2-1; D is possibly TRBD1 (5 bases). The CDR3 is 14 residues long. The germline CDR1 and CDR2 sequences are LNHDA and SQIVND (reference sequence). V was clipped by 6 bases and J by 4 bases, with 13 bases between them. The chain's CDR3 is CASRPAGQYNEQFF. CDR3 bases: TGTGCCAGTAGACCGGCAGGGCAATACAATGAGCAGTTCTTC.

This sequence joins TRBV4-1 and TRBJ1-2; a weak D match, TRBD1 (5 bases). Germline lookup yields CDR1 MGHRA and CDR2 YSYEKL. With 1 base removed from V and 6 bases from J, the gap between germline ends came to 18 bases. The length of the CDR3 is 16 residues. Here the CDR3 DNA reads TGCGCCAGCAGCCAAGTTCCCCGTACAGGAGTCCATGGCTACACCTTC. Its protein product is CASSQVPRTGVHGYTF.

This clonotype has ten or more counts. The gene calls are TRBV10-3 and TRBJ2-5, with D uncertain. V was cut by 2 bases and J by 5 bases, with 9 bases left in between. The CDR3 extends over 13 amino acids. CDR1 is ENHRY and CDR2 is SYGVKD in the germline V gene. This CDR3 is CAISELGRETQYF. CDR3 nucleotide sequence: TGTGCCATCAGTGAGCTCGGACGGGAGACCCAGTACTTC.

This clonotype was seen many times. This chain connects TRBV13 to TRBJ1-2; TRBD1 aligns across 7 bases. Trimming cost V 1 base and J 5 bases; bases outside gene matches: 10. The CDR3 is 16 amino acids. Germline CDR1 PRHDT, CDR2 FYEKMQ (reference sequence). The CDR3 coding sequence is TGTGCCAGCAGCTTAGCTGGGACCGAGGGGGCTTATGGCTACACCTTC. This translates into CASSLAGTEGAYGYTF. Full variable domain (remainder filled in from reference TRBV13 and TRBJ1-2): AAGVIQSPRHLIKEKRETATLKCYPIPRHDTVYWYQQGPGQDPQFLISFYEKMQSDKGSIPDRFSAQQFSDYHSELNMSSLELGDSALYFCASSLAGTEGAYGYTFGSGTRLTVV.

This clonotype came up many times. The chain employs TRBV6-1 and TRBJ1-3; D not certain. Germline-derived CDR1 and CDR2 are MNHNS and SASEGT. This CDR3 spans 11 amino acids. The V and J ends lost 8 bases and 4 bases respectively, with 6 bases between them. The CDR3 DNA follows: TGTGCCAGCGGGAACGGAAACACCATATATTTT. As protein: CASGNGNTIYF.

The CDR3 DNA follows: TGCGCCAGCAGCTTGGAATCAGGGACCCCCATGAACACTGAAGCTTTCTTT. Translated, it gives CASSLESGTPMNTEAFF. The chain recombines TRBV5-1 with TRBJ1-1; possible D gene TRBD1, 5 bases. The V and J ends lost 0 bases and 0 bases respectively, with 15 bases between them. This CDR3 spans 17 amino acids. From germline, CDR1 is SGHRS and CDR2 YFSETQ. Using reference TRBV5-1 and TRBJ1-1 for the parts outside the CDR3, the full variable domain is KAGVTQTPRYLIKTRGQQVTLSCSPISGHRSVSWYQQTPGQGLQFLFEYFSETQRNKGNFPGRFSGRQFSNSRSEMNVSTLELGDSALYLCASSLESGTPMNTEAFFGQGTRLTVV.

On this clonotype: The junction differs from germline at one of its ends, possibly a read error. The rearrangement joins TRBV29-1 to TRBJ2-1; 9 bases match TRBD2. CDR3 length equals 14 residues. Germline V lookup: CDR1 SQVTM, CDR2 ANQGSEA. The CDR3 DNA follows: TGCAGCGTTGAAGGCGGGAGGGTCTTCAATGAGCGGTTCTTC. This sequence encodes CSVEGGRVFNERFF.

Of note for this clonotype: A much larger clone differs from this one at a single base, so this may be a read error. The chain couples TRBV6-5 to TRBJ2-7, with TRBD1 identical over 10 bases. The CDR3 has 15 amino acids. Germline CDR1 reads MNHEY; CDR2 reads SVGAGI. The DNA of the CDR3 is TGTGCCAGCAGTTATAAGACAGGGGGCTCCTACGAGCGGTACGTC. As protein: CASSYKTGGSYERYV.

This clonotype was seen many times. V is TRBV30 and J is TRBJ2-1, with 8 bases that match TRBD2. The V segment lost 0 bases and the J segment 7 bases; nucleotides outside the gene matches: 8. This CDR3 spans 15 amino acids. CDR1 GTSNPN and CDR2 SVGIG come from the germline V gene (reference sequence). The CDR3 nucleotides read TGTGCCTGGAGTGTCCTAGCGGGCCCCCGAAATGAGCAGTTCTTC. It specifies CAWSVLAGPRNEQFF.

This clonotype has a count of ten or more. The genes are TRBV27 and TRBJ2-3; 8 bases map to TRBD2. Germline V gene sequence: CDR1 MNHEY, CDR2 SMNVEV (reference sequence). Trimming at V came to 6 bases and at J to 7 bases, leaving 15 bases not matched to a gene. CDR3 length: 16 amino acids. In nucleotides, the CDR3 is TGTGCCAGCAGCCCCACCGGGACTAGTGGGTTTCATACGCAGTATTTT. This codes for CASSPTGTSGFHTQYF.

This clonotype has more than one count but fewer than ten. J is TRBJ2-7 and V is TRBV12-3 or TRBV12-4; 7 bases match TRBD1. This CDR3 contains 14 residues. V shed 5 bases, J shed 7 bases, and the junction held 11 bases outside the gene matches. The CDR3 protein is CASSTHGQAVEQYF. The DNA for the CDR3 is TGTGCCAGCAGTACACACGGACAGGCTGTGGAGCAGTACTTC.

This clonotype occurred many times. The chain joins TRBV20-1 to TRBJ2-1; D gene unclear. Germline-derived CDR1 and CDR2 are DFQATT and SNEGSKA (reference sequence). The ends were cut back, 3 bases at V and 0 bases at J, with 12 bases in the middle. The CDR3 is 15 amino acids. Written as DNA, the CDR3 is TGCAGTGCTAGCGCTGGCTTATTCTCCTACAATGAGCAGTTCTTC. Residues: CSASAGLFSYNEQFF.

The chain combines TRBV12-3 or TRBV12-4 with TRBJ2-1; D may be TRBD1 (5 bases). Trimming pared 8 bases from V and 7 bases from J, leaving 18 bases between. The CDR3 length is 14 residues. CDR3 in DNA: TGTGCCAGCCAGGGATATTATAGGGAAAATGAGCAGTTCTTC. It is translated as CASQGYYRENEQFF.

This clonotype was seen at least ten times. The J gene is TRBJ1-1, the V gene TRBV5-1; D perhaps matches TRBD1 (6 bases). Germline V gives CDR1 SGHRS, CDR2 YFSETQ. V lost 0 bases and J 5 bases, leaving 17 bases between the germline ends. The CDR3 has 16 amino acids. The CDR3 here is CASSLGGGRGGTEAFF. CDR3 nucleotide sequence: TGCGCCAGCAGCTTGGGGGGTGGCAGGGGAGGGACTGAAGCTTTCTTT.

This clonotype came up many times. The V gene is TRBV12-3 or TRBV12-4, the J gene TRBJ2-2; D call uncertain. This CDR3 region has 13 residues. With 3 bases removed from V and 7 bases from J, the gap between germline ends came to 9 bases. The CDR3 spells CASSFLVFGELFF. CDR3 coding DNA: TGTGCCAGCAGTTTTTTGGTGTTCGGGGAGCTGTTTTTT.

There are a few counts of this clonotype. The rearrangement uses TRBV10-2 and TRBJ1-1; D gene uncertain. Germline CDR1 reads WSHSY; CDR2 reads SAAADI. This CDR3 has 15 amino acids. V lost 2 bases and J lost 1, with 11 bases in between. DNA for the CDR3: TGCGCCAGCAGTGAGAATCTCCGGGGGAACACTGAAGCTTTCTTT. This sequence encodes CASSENLRGNTEAFF.

This chain uses TRBV2 with TRBJ2-1; 7 positions agree with TRBD1. The CDR3 contains 13 residues. V lost 4 bases, J lost 9 bases, and 6 bases stayed unmatched. Germline lookup yields CDR1 SNHLY and CDR2 FYNNEI. CDR3: CASSATTGAEQFF. The CDR3 DNA reads as TGTGCCAGCAGTGCCACTACAGGGGCTGAGCAGTTCTTC.